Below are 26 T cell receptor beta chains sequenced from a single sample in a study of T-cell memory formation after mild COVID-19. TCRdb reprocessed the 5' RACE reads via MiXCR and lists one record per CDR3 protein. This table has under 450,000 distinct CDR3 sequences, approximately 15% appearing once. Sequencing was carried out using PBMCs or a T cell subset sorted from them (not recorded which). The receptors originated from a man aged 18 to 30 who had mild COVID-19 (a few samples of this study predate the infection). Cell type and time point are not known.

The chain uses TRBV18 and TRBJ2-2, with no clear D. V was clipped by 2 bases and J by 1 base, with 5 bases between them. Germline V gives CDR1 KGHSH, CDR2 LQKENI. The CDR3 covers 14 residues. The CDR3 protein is CASSPRRNTGELFF. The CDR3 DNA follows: TGTGCCAGCTCACCAAGGCGGAACACCGGGGAGCTGTTTTTT.

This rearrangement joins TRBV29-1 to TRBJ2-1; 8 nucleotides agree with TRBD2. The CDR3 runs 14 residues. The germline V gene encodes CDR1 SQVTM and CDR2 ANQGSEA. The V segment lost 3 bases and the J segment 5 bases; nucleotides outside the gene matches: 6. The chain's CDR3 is CSVEKRGRNNEQFF. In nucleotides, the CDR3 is TGCAGCGTTGAGAAGCGGGGGAGAAACAATGAGCAGTTCTTC.

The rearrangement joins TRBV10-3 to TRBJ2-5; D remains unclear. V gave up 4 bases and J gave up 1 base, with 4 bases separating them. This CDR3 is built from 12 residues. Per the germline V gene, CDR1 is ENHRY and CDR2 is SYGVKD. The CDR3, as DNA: TGTGCCATCAGTGGCACCCAAGAGACCCAGTACTTC. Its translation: CAISGTQETQYF.

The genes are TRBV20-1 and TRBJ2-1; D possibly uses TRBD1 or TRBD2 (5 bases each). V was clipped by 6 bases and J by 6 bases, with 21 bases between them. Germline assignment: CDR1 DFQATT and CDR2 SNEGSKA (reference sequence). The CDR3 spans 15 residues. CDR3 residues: CSASGTGIPSNEQFF. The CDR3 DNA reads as TGCAGTGCCTCCGGGACCGGAATTCCCTCCAATGAGCAGTTCTTC.

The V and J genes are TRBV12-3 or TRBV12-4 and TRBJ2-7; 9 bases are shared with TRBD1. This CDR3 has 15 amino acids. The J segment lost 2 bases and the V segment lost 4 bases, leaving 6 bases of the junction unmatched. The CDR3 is CASSWGTGKTYEQYF. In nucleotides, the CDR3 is TGTGCCAGCAGTTGGGGGACAGGGAAAACCTACGAGCAGTACTTC.

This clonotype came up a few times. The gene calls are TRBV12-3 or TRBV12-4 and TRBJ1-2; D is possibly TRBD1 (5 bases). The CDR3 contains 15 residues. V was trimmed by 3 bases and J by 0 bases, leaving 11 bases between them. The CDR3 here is CASSFPGGANYGYTF. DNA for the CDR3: TGTGCCAGCAGTTTCCCGGGAGGGGCTAACTATGGCTACACCTTC.

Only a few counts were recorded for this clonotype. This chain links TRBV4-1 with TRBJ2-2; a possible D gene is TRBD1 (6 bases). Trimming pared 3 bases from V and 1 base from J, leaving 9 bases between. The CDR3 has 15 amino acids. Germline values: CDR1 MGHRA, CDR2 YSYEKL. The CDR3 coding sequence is TGCGCCAGCAGCCAGGGGGCTAAGAACACCGGGGAGCTGTTTTTT. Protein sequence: CASSQGAKNTGELFF.

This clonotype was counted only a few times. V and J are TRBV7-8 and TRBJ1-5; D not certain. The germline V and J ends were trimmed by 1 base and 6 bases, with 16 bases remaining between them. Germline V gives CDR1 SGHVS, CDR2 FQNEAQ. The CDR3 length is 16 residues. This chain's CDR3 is CASSLVWPSRSQPQHF. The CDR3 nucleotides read TGTGCCAGCAGCTTAGTATGGCCTTCTAGAAGTCAGCCCCAGCATTTT. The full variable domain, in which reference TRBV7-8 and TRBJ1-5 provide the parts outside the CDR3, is GAGVSQSPRYKVAKRGQDVALRCDPISGHVSLFWYQQALGQGPEFLTYFQNEAQLDKSGLPSDRFFAERPEGSVSTLKIQRTQQEDSAVYLCASSLVWPSRSQPQHFGDGTRLSIL.

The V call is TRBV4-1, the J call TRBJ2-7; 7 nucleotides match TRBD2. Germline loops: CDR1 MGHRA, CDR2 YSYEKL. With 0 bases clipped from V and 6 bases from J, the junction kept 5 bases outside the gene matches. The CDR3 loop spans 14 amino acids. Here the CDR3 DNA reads TGCGCCAGCAGCCAAGACCAGGGAGGGAGCGAGCAGTACGTC. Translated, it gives CASSQDQGGSEQYV.

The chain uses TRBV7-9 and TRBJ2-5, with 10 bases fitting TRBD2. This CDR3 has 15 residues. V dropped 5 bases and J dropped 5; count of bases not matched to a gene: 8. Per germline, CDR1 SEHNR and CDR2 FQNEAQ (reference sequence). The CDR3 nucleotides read TGTGCCAGCAGCGCCGGGACTAGCGTTAAGGAGACCCAGTACTTC. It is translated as CASSAGTSVKETQYF.

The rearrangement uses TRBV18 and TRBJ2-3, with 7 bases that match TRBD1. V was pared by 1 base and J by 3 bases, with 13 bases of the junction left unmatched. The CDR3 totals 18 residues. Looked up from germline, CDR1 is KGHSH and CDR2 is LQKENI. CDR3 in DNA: TGTGCCAGCTCACCACGTCTTCTCGGGGACAGAGAGACAGATACGCAGTATTTT. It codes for CASSPRLLGDRETDTQYF.

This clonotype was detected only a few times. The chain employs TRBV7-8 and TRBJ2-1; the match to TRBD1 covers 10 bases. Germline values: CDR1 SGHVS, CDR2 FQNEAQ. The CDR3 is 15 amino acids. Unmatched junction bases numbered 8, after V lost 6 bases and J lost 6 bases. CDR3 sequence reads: CASRPGTGESNEQFF. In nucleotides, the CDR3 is TGTGCCAGCAGACCCGGGACAGGGGAGTCCAATGAGCAGTTCTTC.

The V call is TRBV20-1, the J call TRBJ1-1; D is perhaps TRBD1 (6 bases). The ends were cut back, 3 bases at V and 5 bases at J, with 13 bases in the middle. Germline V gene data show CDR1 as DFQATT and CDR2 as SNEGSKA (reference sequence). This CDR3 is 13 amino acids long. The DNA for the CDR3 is TGCAGTGCTAGTGGACCTACAGGGACTGAAGCTTTCTTT. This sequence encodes CSASGPTGTEAFF.

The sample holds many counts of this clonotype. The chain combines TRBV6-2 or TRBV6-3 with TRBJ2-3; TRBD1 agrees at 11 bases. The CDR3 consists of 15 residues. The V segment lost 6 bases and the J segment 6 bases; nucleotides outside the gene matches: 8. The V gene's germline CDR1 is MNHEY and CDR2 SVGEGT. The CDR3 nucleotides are TGTGCCAGCAGGAAGGACAGGGGGCGGGAGGATACGCAGTATTTT. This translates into CASRKDRGREDTQYF.

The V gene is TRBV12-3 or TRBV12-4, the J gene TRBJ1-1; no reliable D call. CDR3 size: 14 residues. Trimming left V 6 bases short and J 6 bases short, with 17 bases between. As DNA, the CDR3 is TGTGCCAGCAGCCCAGGCCGGGAGTGGGCTGAAGCTTTCTTT. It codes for CASSPGREWAEAFF.

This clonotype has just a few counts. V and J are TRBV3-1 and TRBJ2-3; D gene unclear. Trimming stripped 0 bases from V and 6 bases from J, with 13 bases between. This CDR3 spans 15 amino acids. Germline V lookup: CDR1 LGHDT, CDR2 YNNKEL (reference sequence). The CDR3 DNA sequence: TGTGCCAGCAGCCAAGATCCCACGGGTGCGGATACGCAGTATTTT. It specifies CASSQDPTGADTQYF.

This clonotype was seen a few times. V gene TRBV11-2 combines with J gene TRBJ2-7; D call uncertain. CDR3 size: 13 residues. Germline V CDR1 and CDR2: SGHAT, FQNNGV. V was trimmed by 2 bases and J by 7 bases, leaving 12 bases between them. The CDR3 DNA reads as TGTGCCAGCAGCTTATCAGCCGTGGGGGAGCAGTACGTC. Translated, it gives CASSLSAVGEQYV.

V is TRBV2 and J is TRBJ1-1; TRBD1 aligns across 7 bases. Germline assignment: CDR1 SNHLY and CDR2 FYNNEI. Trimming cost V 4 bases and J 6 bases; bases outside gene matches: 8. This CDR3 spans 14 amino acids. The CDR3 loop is CASSGRQGSAEAFF. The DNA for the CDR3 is TGTGCCAGCAGTGGAAGACAGGGTAGCGCTGAAGCTTTCTTT.

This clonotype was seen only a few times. The CDR3 bases are TGCAGTGCTATTATCGTCCAGGGAGCCACTGAAGCTTTCTTT. This sequence encodes CSAIIVQGATEAFF. The V and J genes are TRBV20-1 and TRBJ1-1, with D perhaps matching TRBD1 (5 bases). Per the germline V gene, CDR1 is DFQATT and CDR2 is SNEGSKA (reference sequence). Trimming shortened V by 4 bases and J by 4 bases, and 16 bases separated the two germline ends. There are 14 residues in the CDR3.

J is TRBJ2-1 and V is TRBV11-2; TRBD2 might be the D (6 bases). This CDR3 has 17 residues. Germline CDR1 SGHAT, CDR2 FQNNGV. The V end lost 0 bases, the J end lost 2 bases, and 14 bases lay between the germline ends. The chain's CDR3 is CASSLEGEAGPYNEQFF. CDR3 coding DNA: TGTGCCAGCAGCTTAGAAGGGGAGGCGGGACCCTACAATGAGCAGTTCTTC. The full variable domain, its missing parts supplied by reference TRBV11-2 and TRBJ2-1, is EAGVAQSPRYKIIEKRQSVAFWCNPISGHATLYWYQQILGQGPKLLIQFQNNGVVDDSQLPKDRFSAERLKGVDSTLKIQPAKLEDSAVYLCASSLEGEAGPYNEQFFGPGTRLTVL.

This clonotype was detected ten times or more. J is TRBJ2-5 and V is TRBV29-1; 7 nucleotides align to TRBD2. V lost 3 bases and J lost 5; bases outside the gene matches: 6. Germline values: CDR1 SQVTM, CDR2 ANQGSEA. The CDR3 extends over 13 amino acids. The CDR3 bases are TGCAGCGTTGACCCGGGGGGTACGGAGACCCAGTACTTC. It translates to CSVDPGGTETQYF.

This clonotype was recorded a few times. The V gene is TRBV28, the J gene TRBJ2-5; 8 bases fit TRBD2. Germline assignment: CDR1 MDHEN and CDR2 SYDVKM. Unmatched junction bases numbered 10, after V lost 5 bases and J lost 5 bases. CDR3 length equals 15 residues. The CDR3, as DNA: TGTGCCAGCAGTATGCGGGAGGTCCGAGGGGAGACCCAGTACTTC. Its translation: CASSMREVRGETQYF.

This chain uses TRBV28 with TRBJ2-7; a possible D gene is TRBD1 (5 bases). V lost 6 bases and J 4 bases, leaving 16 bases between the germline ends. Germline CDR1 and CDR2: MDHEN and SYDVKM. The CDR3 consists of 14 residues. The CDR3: CASSRGRDTYEQYV. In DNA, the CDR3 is TGTGCCAGCAGCCGCGGCAGGGATACATACGAGCAGTACGTC.

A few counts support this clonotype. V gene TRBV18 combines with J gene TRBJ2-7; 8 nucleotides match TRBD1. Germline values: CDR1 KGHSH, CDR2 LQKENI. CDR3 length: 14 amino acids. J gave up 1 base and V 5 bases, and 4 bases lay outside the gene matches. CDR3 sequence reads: CASSSQGASYEQYF. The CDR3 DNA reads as TGTGCCAGCTCATCGCAGGGGGCTTCCTACGAGCAGTACTTC.

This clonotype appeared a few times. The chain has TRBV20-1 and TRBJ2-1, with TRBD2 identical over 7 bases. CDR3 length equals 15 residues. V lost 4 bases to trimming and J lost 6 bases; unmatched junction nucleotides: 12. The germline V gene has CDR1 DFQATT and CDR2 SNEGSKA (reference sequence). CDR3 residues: CSAKGGGLDSNEQFF. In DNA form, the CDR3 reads TGCAGTGCTAAGGGCGGGGGACTGGATTCCAATGAGCAGTTCTTC.

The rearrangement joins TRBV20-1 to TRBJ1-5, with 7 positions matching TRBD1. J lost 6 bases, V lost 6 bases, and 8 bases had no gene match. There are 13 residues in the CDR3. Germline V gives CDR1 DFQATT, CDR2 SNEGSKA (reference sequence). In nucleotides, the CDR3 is TGCAGTGCAGAGACAGGGAGCGGTCAGCCCCAGCATTTT. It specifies CSAETGSGQPQHF.